This entry is about one T cell receptor beta chain. Antigen unknown. The entry originates in a study of vaccination and CD4 T cells after COVID-19. Study-wide context: Control cultures received a CEFX pool, an HIV-1 Nef pool, or no peptide.

The V end was cut by 6 bases, the J end by 8 bases, with 14 bases between. CDR3 length equals 14 residues. Germline V gene data show CDR1 as SEHNR and CDR2 as FQNEAQ (reference sequence). Sequence data for DNA of cultured CD4+ T cells were generated by the Oncomine TCR Beta short-read assay. TCRdb reanalysed the PCR reads using MiXCR and keeps one entry per CDR3 protein. The sample contains about 10,000 distinct CDR3 sequences, approximately 49% of which appear only once. The treatment denotes: roughly ten-day PBMC culture with coronavirus spike peptide pools or control peptides (ViraFEST assay). ViraFEST stimulated the growth of antigen-specific T cells using peptide pools and subsequently profiled their TCRs by sequencing.

Sequenced sample: CD4+ T cells from blood, cultured in vitro. The receptor was derived from a human donor who had recovered from COVID-19. This rearrangement joins TRBV7-9 to TRBJ1-6; D is perhaps TRBD1 (6 bases). CDR3 amino acids: CASRTGGQHSPLHF. CDR3 sequence (DNA): TGTGCCAGCAGGACGGGGGGGCAACATTCACCCCTCCACTTT. The variable domain in full, with the rest retrieved from reference TRBV7-9 and TRBJ1-6, is DTGVSQNPRHKITKRGQNVTFRCDPISEHNRLYWYRQTLGQGPEFLTYFQNEAQLEKSRLLSDRFSAERPKGSFSTLEIQRTEQGDSAMYLCASRTGGQHSPLHFGNGTRLTVT.